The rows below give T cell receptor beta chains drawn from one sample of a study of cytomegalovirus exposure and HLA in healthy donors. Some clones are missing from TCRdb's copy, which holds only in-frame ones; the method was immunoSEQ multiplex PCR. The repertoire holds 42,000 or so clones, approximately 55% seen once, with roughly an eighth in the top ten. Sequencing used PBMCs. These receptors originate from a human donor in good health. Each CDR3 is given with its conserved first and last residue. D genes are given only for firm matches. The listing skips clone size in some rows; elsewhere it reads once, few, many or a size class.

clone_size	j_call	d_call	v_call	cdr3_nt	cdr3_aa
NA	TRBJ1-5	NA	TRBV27	TGTGCCAGCAGTTTAGCGGGGGACTATAGCAATCAGCCCCAGCATTTT	CASSLAGDYSNQPQHF
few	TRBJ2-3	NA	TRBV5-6	TGTGCCAGCAGCGAGGGACGGCGGGGCACCACAGATACGCAGTATTTT	CASSEGRRGTTDTQYF
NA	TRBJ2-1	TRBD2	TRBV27	TGTGCCAGCAGTTTATCCGGGTGGCGGGACGTAGCGGGACCCACCTACAATGAGCAGTTCTTC	CASSLSGWRDVAGPTYNEQFF
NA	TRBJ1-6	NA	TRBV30	TGTGCCTGGGGGGGCCGGGGTGAGCCCCTCCACTTT	CAWGGRGEPLHF
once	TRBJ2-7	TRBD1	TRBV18	TGTGCCAGCTCACCCCCGGGACAGGGTATCCACGAGCAGTACTTC	CASSPPGQGIHEQYF
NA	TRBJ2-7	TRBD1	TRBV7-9	TGTGCCAGCAGCTCCCAGGGGGCGTACGAGCAGTACTTC	CASSSQGAYEQYF
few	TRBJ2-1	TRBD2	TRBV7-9	TGTGCCAGCAGCTTAGCTGAGCTAGCGGAATTCTTC	CASSLAELAEFF
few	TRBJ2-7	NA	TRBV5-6	TGTGCCAGCAGCCTCCGGGTTCCCTACGAGCAGTACTTC	CASSLRVPYEQYF
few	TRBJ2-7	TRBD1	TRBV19	TGTGCCAGTAAACGTTCGGGGACAGGGAAGCCCTACGAGCAGTACTTC	CASKRSGTGKPYEQYF
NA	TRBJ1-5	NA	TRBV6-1	TGTGCCAGCAGCCATGGGGCGCAGCCCCAGCATTTT	CASSHGAQPQHF
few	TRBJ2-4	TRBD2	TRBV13	TGTGCCAGCAGCTTGTTCTCGCTAGCGGGGAGTTCCAAAAACATTCAGTACTTC	CASSLFSLAGSSKNIQYF
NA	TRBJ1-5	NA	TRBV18	TGTGCCAGCTCACTTCAGGACTCCAATCAGCCCCAGCATTTT	CASSLQDSNQPQHF
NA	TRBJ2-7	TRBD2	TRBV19	TGTGCCAGTAGTATGAGCGGGAGGGGTTCCTACGAGCAGTACTTC	CASSMSGRGSYEQYF
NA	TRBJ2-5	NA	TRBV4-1	TGCGCCAGCAGCCAAGGATTGGAGAGGAGGAAAACCTCCAACACGATACAAGAGACCCAGTACTTC	CASSQGLERRKTSNTIQETQYF